Below are 15 T cell receptor beta chains sequenced from a single sample in a study of immune cell composition in non-small cell lung cancer. Repertoires were generated with immunoSEQ multiplex PCR, while TCRdb's copy carries only in-frame clones and drops some. Of 2,500 to 3,500 clones in the sample, over 60% were seen once. Normal lung sampling was at least 3 cm from the tumour, as distant as possible. These data are also associated with another study on CD4 T cells in lung cancer.

Sequencing was carried out using non-adjacent lung tissue. Source of these receptors: a human donor with non-small cell lung cancer.

The rearrangement uses TRBV6-5 and TRBJ2-3; 8 nucleotides align to TRBD2. Germline trimming cut 8 bases from V and 3 bases from J; bases unmatched to any gene: 7. Germline CDR1 and CDR2: MNHEY and SVGAGI. The CDR3 length is 14 residues. CDR3 coding DNA: TGTGCCAGCGCTAACGGGAGGGAAACAGATACGCAGTATTTT. It is translated as CASANGRETDTQYF.

This rearrangement joins TRBV19 to TRBJ2-3; 7 bases map to TRBD2. The CDR3 spans 14 residues. Germline loops: CDR1 LNHDA, CDR2 SQIVND (reference sequence). V gave up 8 bases and J gave up 2 bases; unmatched junction bases: 7. The CDR3 loop is CASAPGLSTDTQYF. CDR3 nucleotides: TGTGCCAGTGCCCCGGGACTATCCACAGATACGCAGTATTTT.

This chain joins TRBV28 and TRBJ1-5, with 10 nucleotides matching TRBD1. V dropped 3 bases and J dropped 8; count of bases not matched to a gene: 7. This CDR3 has 15 amino acids. CDR1 and CDR2 from the germline V gene are MDHEN and SYDVKM. The CDR3 region is CASSFLGTGEEPQHF. CDR3 coding DNA: TGTGCCAGCAGTTTTTTAGGGACAGGGGAAGAGCCCCAGCATTTT.

The sample holds one count of this clone. The chain has TRBV9 and TRBJ2-5; weak D call: TRBD2 (6 bases). Trimming left V 3 bases short and J 0 bases short, with 12 bases between. CDR1 is SGDLS and CDR2 is YYNGEE in the germline V gene. This CDR3 region has 15 residues. CDR3 nucleotides: TGTGCCAGCAGCGGGGGGACTTTACACCAAGAGACCCAGTACTTC. Residues: CASSGGTLHQETQYF. The full variable domain, completed using reference TRBV9 and TRBJ2-5, is DSGVTQTPKHLITATGQRVTLRCSPRSGDLSVYWYQQSLDQGLQFLIQYYNGEERAKGNILERFSAQQFPDLHSELNLSSLELGDSALYFCASSGGTLHQETQYFGPGTRLLVL.

The chain is built from TRBV11-1 and TRBJ1-1, with D unresolved. The CDR3 totals 13 residues. The V end was cut by 3 bases, the J end by 1 base, with 6 bases between. Germline CDR1 and CDR2: SGHAT and FQDESV (reference sequence). The CDR3 DNA reads as TGTGCCAGCAGCTTTGGGCCGAACACTGAAGCTTTCTTT. Residues: CASSFGPNTEAFF.

The chain carries TRBV29-1 and TRBJ2-2; D not certain. The CDR3 runs 12 residues. CDR1 is SQVTM, CDR2 ANQGSEA, per germline. V lost 3 bases and J 5 bases, leaving 7 bases between the germline ends. The CDR3 bases are TGCAGCGTTGAGAGGTGGACCGGGGAGCTGTTTTTT. Encoded protein: CSVERWTGELFF.

V gene TRBV9 combines with J gene TRBJ2-3, with 7 bases lining up with TRBD2. V shed 6 bases, J shed 1 base, and the junction held 11 bases outside the gene matches. This CDR3 has 16 amino acids. CDR1 is SGDLS, CDR2 YYNGEE, per germline. The CDR3 coding sequence is TGTGCCAGCACCGCAGAGGAACGGGAGGGCACAGATACGCAGTATTTT. Encoded protein: CASTAEEREGTDTQYF.

The rearrangement joins TRBV30 to TRBJ1-1; 9 nucleotides line up with TRBD1. The CDR3 has 13 amino acids. Germline CDR1 and CDR2: GTSNPN and SVGIG (reference sequence). V was pared by 0 bases and J by 11 bases, with 7 bases of the junction left unmatched. The CDR3 loop reads CAWSVRTGGEAFF. As DNA, the CDR3 is TGTGCCTGGAGTGTACGAACAGGGGGCGAGGCTTTCTTT.

This clone was picked up one time. This sequence joins TRBV2 and TRBJ1-2, with TRBD1 matching 9 bases. The CDR3 is 16 amino acids. J was trimmed by 6 bases and V by 5 bases; bases with no gene match: 13. The germline gives CDR1 SNHLY, CDR2 FYNNEI. CDR3 residues: CASSWITAGQGHGYTF. CDR3 nucleotides: TGTGCCAGCAGTTGGATTACGGCGGGACAGGGCCATGGCTACACCTTC.

The CDR3, as DNA: TGTGCCAGCAGTGATGAGGTGGGACTAGCGGGACGTCTGAGCTCCTACGAGCAGTACTTC. It specifies CASSDEVGLAGRLSSYEQYF. The chain has TRBV6-1 and TRBJ2-7, with 13 bases lining up with TRBD2. The CDR3 has 20 residues. CDR1 and CDR2 from the germline V gene are MNHNS and SASEGT. J gave up 0 bases and V 3 bases, and 14 bases lay outside the gene matches.

The genes are TRBV7-8 and TRBJ2-1, with 8 bases identical to TRBD2. The J segment lost 7 bases and the V segment lost 4 bases, leaving 12 bases of the junction unmatched. The V gene's germline CDR1 is SGHVS and CDR2 FQNEAQ. This CDR3 has 16 amino acids. CDR3 sequence reads: CASSSYRAPSGNEQFF. In DNA, the CDR3 is TGTGCCAGCAGCTCCTACAGAGCACCTAGCGGGAATGAGCAGTTCTTC.

CDR3 nucleotide sequence: TGTGCCAGCAGCCGGACAGTGAGCACAGATACGCAGTATTTT. Its protein product is CASSRTVSTDTQYF. This chain connects TRBV9 to TRBJ2-3; perhaps TRBD1 as D (6 bases). Trimming stripped 4 bases from V and 0 bases from J, with 9 bases between. The germline CDR1 and CDR2 sequences are SGDLS and YYNGEE. The CDR3 has 14 amino acids.

This clone was recorded once. This chain uses TRBV4-1 with TRBJ2-7, with TRBD2 matching 9 bases. V gave up 4 bases and J gave up 8 bases; unmatched junction bases: 15. Germline CDR1 is MGHRA and CDR2 is YSYEKL. The length of the CDR3 is 16 residues. CDR3 bases: TGCGCCAGCAGCCTGGGACTAGCCCAACACTTACGAAAGCAGTACGTC. Protein sequence: CASSLGLAQHLRKQYV.

The rearrangement links TRBV18 to TRBJ2-1; TRBD2 agrees at 8 bases. The germline CDR1 and CDR2 sequences are KGHSH and LQKENI. The CDR3 length is 15 residues. The junction had 6 bases not matched to a gene; V was cut back by 3 bases and J by 5 bases. Here the CDR3 DNA reads TGTGCCAGCTCACCGAAGCGGGGGAAACACAATGAGCAGTTCTTC. Encoded protein: CASSPKRGKHNEQFF.

The chain has TRBV29-1 and TRBJ1-2; perhaps TRBD1 as D (5 bases). There are 13 residues in the CDR3. The germline gives CDR1 SQVTM, CDR2 ANQGSEA. Trimming cost V 1 base and J 4 bases, with 10 bases left between them. CDR3 amino acids: CSVEGGGGYGYTF. As DNA, the CDR3 is TGCAGCGTTGAAGGGGGGGGTGGCTATGGCTACACCTTC.